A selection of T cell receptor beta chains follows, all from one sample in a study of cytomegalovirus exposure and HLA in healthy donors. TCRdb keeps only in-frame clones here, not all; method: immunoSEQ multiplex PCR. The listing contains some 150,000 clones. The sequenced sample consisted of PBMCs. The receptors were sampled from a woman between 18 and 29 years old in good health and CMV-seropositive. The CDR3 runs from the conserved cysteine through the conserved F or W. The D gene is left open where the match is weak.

cdr3_aa: CSVEEGPDSIYF; cdr3_nt: TGCAGCGTTGAAGAAGGCCCGGACTCAATCTATTTT; v_call: TRBV29-1; d_call: -; j_call: TRBJ1-3
cdr3_aa: CASREEGSYEQYF; cdr3_nt: TGCGCCAGCAGGGAAGAGGGTAGCTACGAGCAGTACTTC; v_call: TRBV5-1; d_call: -; j_call: TRBJ2-7
cdr3_aa: CASSSTGIYGYTF; cdr3_nt: TGTGCCAGCAGTTCAACAGGGATATATGGCTACACCTTC; v_call: TRBV28; d_call: -; j_call: TRBJ1-2
cdr3_aa: CASSPVAFGDNEQFF; cdr3_nt: TGTGCCAGCTCACCCGTCGCATTCGGAGACAATGAGCAGTTCTTC; v_call: TRBV18; d_call: -; j_call: TRBJ2-1
cdr3_aa: CASSASGISYNEQFF; cdr3_nt: TGTGCCAGCTCAGCTAGCGGTATCTCCTACAATGAGCAGTTCTTC; v_call: TRBV18; d_call: TRBD2; j_call: TRBJ2-1
cdr3_aa: CASSTKPGGEGYEQYF; cdr3_nt: TGCGCCAGCAGCACTAAACCGGGAGGTGAAGGCTACGAGCAGTACTTC; v_call: TRBV5-1; d_call: TRBD2; j_call: TRBJ2-7
cdr3_aa: CASTIAGSSYNEQFF; cdr3_nt: TGTGCCAGTACCATAGCGGGATCCTCCTACAATGAGCAGTTCTTC; v_call: TRBV19; d_call: TRBD2; j_call: TRBJ2-1
cdr3_aa: CASSQGTRGFNTEAFF; cdr3_nt: TGCGCCAGCAGCCAAGGAACTAGGGGGTTTAACACTGAAGCTTTCTTT; v_call: TRBV4-1; d_call: -; j_call: TRBJ1-1
cdr3_aa: CASSFNLNTGELFF; cdr3_nt: TGTGCCAGCAGCTTTAATCTGAACACCGGGGAGCTGTTTTTT; v_call: TRBV5-4; d_call: -; j_call: TRBJ2-2
cdr3_aa: CASRPRTGSSGYTF; cdr3_nt: TGTGCCAGCAGGCCCAGGACAGGGAGCTCTGGCTACACCTTC; v_call: TRBV2; d_call: TRBD1; j_call: TRBJ1-2
cdr3_aa: CASSRGRVTTDTQYF; cdr3_nt: TGTGCCAGTAGTAGGGGGAGGGTCACCACAGATACGCAGTATTTT; v_call: TRBV19; d_call: TRBD2; j_call: TRBJ2-3
cdr3_aa: CASSLAGRNEQYF; cdr3_nt: TGTGCCAGCAGTCTGGCAGGGAGGAACGAGCAGTACTTC; v_call: TRBV28; d_call: -; j_call: TRBJ2-7
cdr3_aa: CAWSVGGTYEQYF; cdr3_nt: TGTGCCTGGAGTGTGGGGGGGACTTACGAGCAGTACTTC; v_call: TRBV30; d_call: TRBD2; j_call: TRBJ2-7
cdr3_aa: CASSHLWGDLITEAFF; cdr3_nt: TGCGCCAGCAGCCACCTTTGGGGGGATCTTATCACTGAAGCTTTCTTT; v_call: TRBV4-3; d_call: -; j_call: TRBJ1-1
cdr3_aa: CASSPPAGAGGMEEQFF; cdr3_nt: TGTGCCAGCAGCCCACCCGCTGGAGCGGGGGGAATGGAAGAGCAGTTCTTC; v_call: TRBV7-9; d_call: TRBD2; j_call: TRBJ2-1
cdr3_aa: CASTSSSGPYNEQFF; cdr3_nt: TGTGCCAGCACGAGTTCTAGCGGGCCCTACAATGAGCAGTTCTTC; v_call: TRBV4-2; d_call: TRBD2; j_call: TRBJ2-1
cdr3_aa: CASSTTSGRITDTQYF; cdr3_nt: TGTGCCAGCAGCACGACTAGCGGGAGGATTACAGATACGCAGTATTTT; v_call: TRBV11-2; d_call: TRBD2; j_call: TRBJ2-3
cdr3_aa: CASSIGPGTKMETQYF; cdr3_nt: TGTGCCAGTAGTATCGGGCCCGGGACAAAGATGGAGACCCAGTACTTC; v_call: TRBV19; d_call: -; j_call: TRBJ2-5
cdr3_aa: CASRTNLNTDTQYF; cdr3_nt: TGTGCCAGCAGAACTAATTTAAACACAGATACGCAGTATTTT; v_call: TRBV6-5; d_call: -; j_call: TRBJ2-3
cdr3_aa: CASSSLYRDLYGYTF; cdr3_nt: TGTGCCAGCAGCTCCCTTTACAGAGACCTCTATGGCTACACCTTC; v_call: TRBV7-2; d_call: -; j_call: TRBJ1-2
cdr3_aa: CASSSRLASNEQFF; cdr3_nt: TGTGCCAGCAGTTCCCGACTAGCGAGCAATGAGCAGTTCTTC; v_call: TRBV2; d_call: TRBD2; j_call: TRBJ2-1
cdr3_aa: CAISAGQEYYEQYF; cdr3_nt: TGTGCCATCAGTGCCGGACAGGAATACTACGAGCAGTACTTC; v_call: TRBV10-3; d_call: TRBD1; j_call: TRBJ2-7
cdr3_aa: CASSPRGYNEKLFF; cdr3_nt: TGTGCCAGCAGTCCCAGGGGGTATAATGAAAAACTGTTTTTT; v_call: TRBV6-5; d_call: TRBD1; j_call: TRBJ1-4
cdr3_aa: CASGPDRGIAGTEAFF; cdr3_nt: TGTGCCAGCGGCCCTGACAGGGGGATCGCGGGCACTGAAGCTTTCTTT; v_call: TRBV11-1; d_call: TRBD1; j_call: TRBJ1-1
cdr3_aa: CASSFGTPEAFF; cdr3_nt: TGTGCCAGCAGCTTCGGGACACCTGAAGCTTTCTTT; v_call: TRBV11-3; d_call: -; j_call: TRBJ1-1
cdr3_aa: CASSFGLSTDTQYF; cdr3_nt: TGTGCCAGCAGCTTTGGACTGAGCACAGATACGCAGTATTTT; v_call: TRBV5-8; d_call: -; j_call: TRBJ2-3
cdr3_aa: CASSLLAGDPEQFF; cdr3_nt: TGTGCCAGCAGCTTACTAGCGGGAGATCCTGAGCAGTTCTTC; v_call: TRBV7-7; d_call: TRBD2; j_call: TRBJ2-1
cdr3_aa: CASTLAGETGELFF; cdr3_nt: TGTGCCAGCACCCTAGCGGGAGAGACCGGGGAGCTGTTTTTT; v_call: TRBV6-1; d_call: TRBD2; j_call: TRBJ2-2
cdr3_aa: CASSTSLEQYF; cdr3_nt: TGTGCCAGCAGCACTAGTCTCGAGCAGTACTTC; v_call: TRBV11-2; d_call: -; j_call: TRBJ2-7
cdr3_aa: CASSSSDRYPYEQYF; cdr3_nt: TGTGCCAGCAGCTCGAGCGACAGGTATCCCTACGAGCAGTACTTC; v_call: TRBV11-2; d_call: -; j_call: TRBJ2-7
cdr3_aa: CASSLASGVTEAFF; cdr3_nt: TGTGCCAGCAGCTTAGCCTCAGGGGTCACTGAAGCTTTCTTT; v_call: TRBV7-2; d_call: -; j_call: TRBJ1-1
cdr3_aa: CASSLTEETQYF; cdr3_nt: TGCGCCAGCAGCTTGACAGAAGAGACCCAGTACTTC; v_call: TRBV5-1; d_call: -; j_call: TRBJ2-5
cdr3_aa: CASGLTSGGLTGELFF; cdr3_nt: TGTGCTAGTGGTCTCACCTCAGGGGGCTTAACCGGGGAGCTGTTTTTT; v_call: TRBV12-5; d_call: TRBD1; j_call: TRBJ2-2
cdr3_aa: CASSAGSSYEQYF; cdr3_nt: TGTGCCAGTAGTGCGGGTAGCTCCTACGAGCAGTACTTC; v_call: TRBV19; d_call: -; j_call: TRBJ2-7
cdr3_aa: CASARDSNSYEQYF; cdr3_nt: TGTGCCAGCGCCCGGGACTCTAACTCCTACGAGCAGTACTTC; v_call: TRBV9; d_call: -; j_call: TRBJ2-7
cdr3_aa: CASSQASISDEQFF; cdr3_nt: TGTGCCAGCAGTCAGGCTAGCATTTCGGATGAGCAGTTCTTC; v_call: TRBV2; d_call: -; j_call: TRBJ2-1
cdr3_aa: CSVELGGYGYTF; cdr3_nt: TGCAGCGTTGAGTTGGGGGGCTATGGCTACACCTTC; v_call: TRBV29-1; d_call: -; j_call: TRBJ1-2
cdr3_aa: CASSLAGGAGYEQYF; cdr3_nt: TGCGCCAGCAGCTTGGCTGGCGGGGCGGGCTACGAGCAGTACTTC; v_call: TRBV5-1; d_call: -; j_call: TRBJ2-7